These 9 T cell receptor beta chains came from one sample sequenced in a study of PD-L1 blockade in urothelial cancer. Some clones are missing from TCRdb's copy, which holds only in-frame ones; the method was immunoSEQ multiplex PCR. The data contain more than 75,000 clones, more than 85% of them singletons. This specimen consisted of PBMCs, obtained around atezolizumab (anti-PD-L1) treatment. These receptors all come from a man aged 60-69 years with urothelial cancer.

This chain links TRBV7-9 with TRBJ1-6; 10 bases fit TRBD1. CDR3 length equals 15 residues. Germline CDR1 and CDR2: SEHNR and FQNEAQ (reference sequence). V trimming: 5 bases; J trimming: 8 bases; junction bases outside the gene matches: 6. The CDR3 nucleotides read TGTGCCAGCAGCCCGACAGGGGGCTTAGATTCACCCCTCCACTTT. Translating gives CASSPTGGLDSPLHF.

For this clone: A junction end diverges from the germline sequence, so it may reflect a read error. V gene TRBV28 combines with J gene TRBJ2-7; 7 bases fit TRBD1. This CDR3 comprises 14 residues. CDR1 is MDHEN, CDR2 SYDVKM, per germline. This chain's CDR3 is CASSGLTGLVSWDF. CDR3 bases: TGTGCCAGCAGTGGCTTGACAGGGTTAGTTTCATGGGACTTC.

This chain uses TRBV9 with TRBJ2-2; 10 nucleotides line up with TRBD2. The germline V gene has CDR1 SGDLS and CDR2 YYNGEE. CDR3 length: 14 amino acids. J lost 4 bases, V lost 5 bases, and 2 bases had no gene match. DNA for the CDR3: TGTGCCAGCAGGGGACTAGCGAGCACCGGGGAGCTGTTTTTT. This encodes CASRGLASTGELFF.

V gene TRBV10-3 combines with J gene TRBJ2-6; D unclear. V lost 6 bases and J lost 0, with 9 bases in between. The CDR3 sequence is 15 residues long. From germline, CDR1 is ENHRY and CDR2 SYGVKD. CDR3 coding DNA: TGTGCCATCAGGGGCATAGACTCTGGGGCCAACGTCCTGACTTTC. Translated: CAIRGIDSGANVLTF.

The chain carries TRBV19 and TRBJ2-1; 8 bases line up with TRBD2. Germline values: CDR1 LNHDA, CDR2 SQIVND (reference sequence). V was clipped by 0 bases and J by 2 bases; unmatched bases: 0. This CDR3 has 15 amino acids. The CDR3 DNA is TGTGCCAGTAGTATAGAACTAGCGGCCTACAATGAGCAGTTCTTC. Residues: CASSIELAAYNEQFF.

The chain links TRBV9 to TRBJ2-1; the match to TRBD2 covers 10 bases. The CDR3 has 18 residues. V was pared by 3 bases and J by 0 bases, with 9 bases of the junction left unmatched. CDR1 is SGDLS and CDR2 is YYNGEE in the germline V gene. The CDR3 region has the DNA TGTGCCAGCAGCGCCACATCACTAGCGGGAAGCTCCTACAATGAGCAGTTCTTC. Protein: CASSATSLAGSSYNEQFF.

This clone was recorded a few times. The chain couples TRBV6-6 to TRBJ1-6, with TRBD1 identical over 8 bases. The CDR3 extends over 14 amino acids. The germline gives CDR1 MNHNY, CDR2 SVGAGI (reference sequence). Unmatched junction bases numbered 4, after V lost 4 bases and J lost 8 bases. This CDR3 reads CASSSTGEDSPLHF. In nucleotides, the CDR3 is TGTGCCAGCAGTTCGACAGGGGAGGATTCACCCCTCCACTTT.

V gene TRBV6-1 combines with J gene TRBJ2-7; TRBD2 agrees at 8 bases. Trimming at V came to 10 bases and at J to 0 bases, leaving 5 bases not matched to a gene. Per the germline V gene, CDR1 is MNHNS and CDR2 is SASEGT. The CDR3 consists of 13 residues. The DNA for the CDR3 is TGTGCCACAACTAGCGGTGCCTCCTACGAGCAGTACTTC. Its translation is CATTSGASYEQYF.

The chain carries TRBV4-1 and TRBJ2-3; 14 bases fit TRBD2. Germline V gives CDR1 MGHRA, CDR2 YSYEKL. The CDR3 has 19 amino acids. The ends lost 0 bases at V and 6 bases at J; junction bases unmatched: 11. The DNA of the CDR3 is TGCGCCAGCAGCCAAGAGTTCCCGACTAGCGGGGGGGCCAGGGATACGCAGTATTTT. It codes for CASSQEFPTSGGARDTQYF.